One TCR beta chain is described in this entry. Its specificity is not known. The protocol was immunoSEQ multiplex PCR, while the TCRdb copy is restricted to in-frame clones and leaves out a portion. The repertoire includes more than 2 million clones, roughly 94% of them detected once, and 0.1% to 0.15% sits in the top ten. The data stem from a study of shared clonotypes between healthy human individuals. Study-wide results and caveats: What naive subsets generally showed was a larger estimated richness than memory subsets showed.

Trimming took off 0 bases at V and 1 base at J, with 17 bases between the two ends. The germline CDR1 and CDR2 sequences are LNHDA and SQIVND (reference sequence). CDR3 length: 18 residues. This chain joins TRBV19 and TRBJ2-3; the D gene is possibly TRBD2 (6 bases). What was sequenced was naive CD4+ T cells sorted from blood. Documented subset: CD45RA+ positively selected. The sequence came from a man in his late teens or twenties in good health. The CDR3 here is CASSIDFAVASGTDTQYF. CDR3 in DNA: TGTGCCAGTAGTATAGATTTTGCAGTTGCTAGCGGCACAGATACGCAGTATTTT.